The entry below describes one T cell receptor beta chain. What it binds is unknown. The CDR3 is 16 amino acids. Per germline, CDR1 MNHEY and CDR2 SMNVEV (reference sequence). Unmatched junction bases numbered 2, after V lost 2 bases and J lost 3 bases. The sample comes from a study of T cell responses to AZD1222 COVID-19 vaccine. Study-level results: It should be noted that donors were predominantly white British and more often female, and clonal diversity was possibly underestimated.

The data were produced by immunoSEQ multiplex PCR, yet TCRdb's version contains in-frame clones alone and is incomplete. The sample has 150,000 to 200,000 clones; over 80% are singletons. The specimen comprised peripheral blood, sampled on day 0 of AZD1222 vaccination. This chain connects TRBV27 to TRBJ2-1; 12 nucleotides agree with TRBD2. The TCR originated in an adult in good health. The CDR3 sequence: CASSLTSGGLYNEQFF. CDR3 coding DNA: TGTGCCAGCAGTTTAACTAGCGGGGGGCTCTACAATGAGCAGTTCTTC.